This TCR beta chain was profiled in a study of T cell changes during pregnancy in multiple sclerosis. Clones were read by immunoSEQ multiplex PCR, and TCRdb kept only the in-frame ones, dropping some. The sample records around 47,000 clones, almost 95% being singletons. J was trimmed by 3 bases and V by 5 bases; bases with no gene match: 4. The CDR3 is made up of 13 amino acids. Germline V gene data show CDR1 as MNHEY and CDR2 as SMNVEV (reference sequence). This sample comprised CD8+ T cells from peripheral blood mononuclear cells, obtained in the first trimester of pregnancy. The clonotype was recovered from a female donor with multiple sclerosis, enrolled in a pregnancy study. The V and J genes are TRBV27 and TRBJ2-7; 7 positions match TRBD1. The CDR3 bases are TGTGCCAGCAGTGTACAGGGGATCTACGAGCAGTACTTC. Protein product: CASSVQGIYEQYF.